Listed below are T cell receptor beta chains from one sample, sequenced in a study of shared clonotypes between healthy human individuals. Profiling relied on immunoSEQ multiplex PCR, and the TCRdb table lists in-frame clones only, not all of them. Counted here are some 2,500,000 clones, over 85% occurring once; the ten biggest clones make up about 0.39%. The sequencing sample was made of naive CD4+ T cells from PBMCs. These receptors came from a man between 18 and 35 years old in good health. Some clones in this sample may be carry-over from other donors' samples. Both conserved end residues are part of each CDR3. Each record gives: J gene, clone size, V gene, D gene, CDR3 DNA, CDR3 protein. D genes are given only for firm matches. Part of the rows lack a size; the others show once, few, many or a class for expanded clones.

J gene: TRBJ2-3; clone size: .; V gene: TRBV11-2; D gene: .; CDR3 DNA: TGTGCCAGCAGCTTCGGGAGCACAGATACGCAGTATTTT; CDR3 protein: CASSFGSTDTQYF
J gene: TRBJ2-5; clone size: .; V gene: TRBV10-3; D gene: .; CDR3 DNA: TGTGCCATCAGTGGGGGCAGGGAAGAGACCCAGTACTTC; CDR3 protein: CAISGGREETQYF
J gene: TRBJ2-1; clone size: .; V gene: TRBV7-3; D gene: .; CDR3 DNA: TGTGCCAGCAGCTTAAGCTGGGCGGGTCAGCAGTTCTTC; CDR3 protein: CASSLSWAGQQFF
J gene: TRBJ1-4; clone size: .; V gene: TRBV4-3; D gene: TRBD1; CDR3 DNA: TGCGCCAGCAGCCAACAGGACAGGGCAACTAATGAAAAACTGTTTTTT; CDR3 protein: CASSQQDRATNEKLFF
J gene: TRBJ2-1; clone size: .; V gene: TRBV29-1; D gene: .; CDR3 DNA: TGCAGCGTTGAGACGAGGGAGGCGCTCAATGAGCAGTTCTTC; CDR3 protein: CSVETREALNEQFF
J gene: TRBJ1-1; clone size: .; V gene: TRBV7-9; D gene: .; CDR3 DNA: TGTGCCAGCAGCTTAGCGGAGGGCGCTACGACTGAAGCTTTCTTT; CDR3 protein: CASSLAEGATTEAFF
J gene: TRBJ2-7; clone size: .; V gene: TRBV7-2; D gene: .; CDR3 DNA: TGTGCCAGCAGCAACCCTCGGGACGGATTCTACGAGCAGTACTTC; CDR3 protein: CASSNPRDGFYEQYF
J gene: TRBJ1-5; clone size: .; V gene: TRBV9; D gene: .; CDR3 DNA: TGTGCCAGCAGCGTTGGGGGATATAGCAATCAGCCCCAGCATTTT; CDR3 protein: CASSVGGYSNQPQHF
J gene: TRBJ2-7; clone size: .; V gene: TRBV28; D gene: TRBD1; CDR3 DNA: TGTGCCAGCAGCCAAGACAGGGCTCTCTCCTACGAGCAGTACTTC; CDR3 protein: CASSQDRALSYEQYF
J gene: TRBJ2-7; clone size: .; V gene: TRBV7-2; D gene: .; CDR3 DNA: TGTGCCAGCAGCTTACGGGACGGAACCTACGAGCAGTACTTC; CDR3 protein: CASSLRDGTYEQYF
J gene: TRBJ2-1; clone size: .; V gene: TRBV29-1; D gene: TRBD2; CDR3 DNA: TGCAGCGCGACTAGCGGGAGGTACAATGAGCAGTTCTTC; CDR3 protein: CSATSGRYNEQFF
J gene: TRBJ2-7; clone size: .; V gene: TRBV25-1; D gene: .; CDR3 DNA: TGTGCCAGCAGTGAATCCCCCCCCCGCCGGCAGTACTTC; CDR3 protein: CASSESPPRRQYF
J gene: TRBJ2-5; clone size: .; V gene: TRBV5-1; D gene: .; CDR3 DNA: TGCGCCAGCAGCTCCACCCCGCCAGAGACCCAGTACTTC; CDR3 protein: CASSSTPPETQYF
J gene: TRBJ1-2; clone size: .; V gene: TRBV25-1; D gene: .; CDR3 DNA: TGTGCCAGCAGGGGGTTGGGGTATGGCTACACCTTC; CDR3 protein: CASRGLGYGYTF
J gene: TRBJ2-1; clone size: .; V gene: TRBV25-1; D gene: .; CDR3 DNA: TGTGCCAGCAGGAAACAAGACTACAATGAGCAGTTCTTC; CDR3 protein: CASRKQDYNEQFF
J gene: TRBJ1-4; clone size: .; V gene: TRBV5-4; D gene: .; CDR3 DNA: TGCGCCAGCAGCCAAGCAGGGGCGGGGGAAAAACTGTTTTTT; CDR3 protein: CASSQAGAGEKLFF
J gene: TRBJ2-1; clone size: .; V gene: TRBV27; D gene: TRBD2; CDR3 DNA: TGTGCCAGCGGACGGACTAGCGGCGACAATGAGCAGTTCTTC; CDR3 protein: CASGRTSGDNEQFF
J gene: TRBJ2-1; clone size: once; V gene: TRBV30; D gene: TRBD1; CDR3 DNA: TGTGCCTGGAGGGGGACAGGGGGCATGAGCTACAATGAGCAGTTCTTC; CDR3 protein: CAWRGTGGMSYNEQFF
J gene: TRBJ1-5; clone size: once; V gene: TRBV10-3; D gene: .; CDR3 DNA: TGTGCCATCAGTGAGTCATTTGTCACCCGCGGGCCGCCCCAGCATTTT; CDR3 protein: CAISESFVTRGPPQHF
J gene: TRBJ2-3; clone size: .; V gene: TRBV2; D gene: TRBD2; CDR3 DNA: TGTGCCAGCCGGCGGCGGGAGAAGGCAGATACGCAGTATTTT; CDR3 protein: CASRRREKADTQYF
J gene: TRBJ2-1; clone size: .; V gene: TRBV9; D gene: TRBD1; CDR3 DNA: TGTGCCAGCAGCACCCCCGGGACAGGGGTCTCCTACAATGAGCAGTTCTTC; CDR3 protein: CASSTPGTGVSYNEQFF
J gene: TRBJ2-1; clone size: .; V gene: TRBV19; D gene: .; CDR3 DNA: TGTGCCAGTAATAAGGACAGACACAACAATGAGCAGTTCTTC; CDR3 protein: CASNKDRHNNEQFF
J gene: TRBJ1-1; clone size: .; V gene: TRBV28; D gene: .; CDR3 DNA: TGTGCCAGCAGTTCGCCGCAGGTACTCATGAACACTGAAGCTTTCTTT; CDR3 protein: CASSSPQVLMNTEAFF
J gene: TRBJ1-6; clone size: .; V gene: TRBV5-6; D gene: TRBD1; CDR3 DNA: TGTGCCAGCAGCCCGGACAGGGGGAGTTCACCCCTCCACTTT; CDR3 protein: CASSPDRGSSPLHF
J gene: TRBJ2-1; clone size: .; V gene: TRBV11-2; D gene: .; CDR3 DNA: TGTGCCAGCAGTCCTGCGGGGTACAATGAGCAGTTCTTC; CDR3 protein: CASSPAGYNEQFF
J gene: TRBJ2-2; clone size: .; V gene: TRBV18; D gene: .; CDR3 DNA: TGTGCCAGCTCACCGGTTGGAAGTAACACCGGGGAGCTGTTTTTT; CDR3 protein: CASSPVGSNTGELFF
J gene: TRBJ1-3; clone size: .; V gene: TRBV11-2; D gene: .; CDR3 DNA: TGTGCCAGCAGCTTAGTCCCTGGAAACACCATATATTTT; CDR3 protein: CASSLVPGNTIYF
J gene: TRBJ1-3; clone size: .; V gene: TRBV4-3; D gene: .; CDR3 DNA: TGCGCCAGCAGCCAAGATCCGGGGGGAGTCTCTGGAAACACCATATATTTT; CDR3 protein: CASSQDPGGVSGNTIYF
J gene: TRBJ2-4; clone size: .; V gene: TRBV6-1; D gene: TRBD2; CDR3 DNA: TGTGCCAGCAGGGATAGCGGGAGTGGGAACATTCAGTACTTC; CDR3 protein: CASRDSGSGNIQYF
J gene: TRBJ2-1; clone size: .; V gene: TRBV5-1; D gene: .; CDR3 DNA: TGCGCCAGCAGCCTCACGACCGCCTCCTACAATGAGCAGTTCTTC; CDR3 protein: CASSLTTASYNEQFF
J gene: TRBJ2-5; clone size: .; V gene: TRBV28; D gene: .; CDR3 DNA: TGTGCCAGCAGTTTATGGCCCCAAGAGACCCAGTACTTC; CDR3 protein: CASSLWPQETQYF
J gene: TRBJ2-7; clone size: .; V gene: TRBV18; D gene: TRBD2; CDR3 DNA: TGTGCCAGCTCACCTGGGGTGATAGCGGGAGGTACCGAGCAGTACTTC; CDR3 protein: CASSPGVIAGGTEQYF
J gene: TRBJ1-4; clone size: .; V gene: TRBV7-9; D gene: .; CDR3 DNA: TGTGCCAGCAGCTTATGGGGGGCGGATGAAAAACTGTTTTTT; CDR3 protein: CASSLWGADEKLFF
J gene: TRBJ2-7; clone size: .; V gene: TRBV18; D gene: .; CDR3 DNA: TGTGCCAGCTCACCGGGGAGGTCAACCTACGAGCAGTACTTC; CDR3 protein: CASSPGRSTYEQYF